This record concerns one T cell receptor (beta chain) sequence. Its specificity is not known. Profiled with immunoSEQ multiplex PCR; TCRdb holds only in-frame clones, not every one. The table shows 70,000 or so clones, with 77% occurring only once. This specimen comes from a study of vaccination effects on CD4 cells after COVID-19. Findings of the study overall: Only a single clone (1 of 255 vaccine-induced clones in healthy vaccinees) cross-reacted with common cold coronaviruses.

Following a roughly ten-day culture, CD4+ T cells were purified. Researchers swapped half the medium for IL-2 medium on both days 3 and 7. This clonotype was sampled from a human donor who received a COVID-19 vaccine. The specimen comprised CD4+ T cells from PBMCs cultured without peptide, sampled before COVID-19 vaccination.

CDR3: CASSPGRNTIYF. The CDR3 DNA is TGTGCCAGCTCACCAGGTCGAAACACCATATATTTT. The V gene is TRBV18, the J gene TRBJ1-3, with D hard to call. Germline assignment: CDR1 KGHSH and CDR2 LQKENI. There are 12 residues in the CDR3. Between the trimmed V and J ends, which lost 2 bases and 5 bases, there was a span of 4 bases.